A selection of T cell receptor beta chains follows, all from one sample in a study of cytomegalovirus exposure and HLA in healthy donors. Sequencing was performed with immunoSEQ multiplex PCR; in TCRdb, only in-frame clones are kept and a portion is missing. The sample lists under 150,000 clones; around 79% were seen once. Source material: PBMCs. The receptors here all came from a man aged 35 to 55 in good health and CMV-seropositive. Both conserved end residues are trimmed from each CDR3. A D gene is named only where the DNA matches it firmly.

D: NA; V: TRBV6-5; length: 14; CDR3: ASSYSGGRDFGKLF
D: TRBD2; V: TRBV9; length: 14; CDR3: ASSVGLAGVADTQY
D: NA; V: TRBV7-9; length: 13; CDR3: ASSLGGSGNQPQH
D: TRBD2; V: TRBV5-1; length: 13; CDR3: ASSFGGGPRETQY
D: TRBD2; V: TRBV5-1; length: 16; CDR3: ASSSGGLAGGYTGELF
D: NA; V: TRBV7-9; length: 10; CDR3: ASSSQGHEQF
D: TRBD1; V: TRBV13; length: 15; CDR3: ASSRGQGRFLGETQY
D: NA; V: TRBV19; length: 13; CDR3: ASSISFYSNQPQH
D: NA; V: TRBV30; length: 9; CDR3: AWSLNNGYT
D: TRBD2; V: TRBV6-1; length: 14; CDR3: ASSVASGNTGETQY
D: TRBD2; V: TRBV11-1; length: 14; CDR3: ASSSPGTTNTGELF
D: TRBD2; V: TRBV5-4; length: 16; CDR3: ASSSGGTSGPSYNEQF
D: NA; V: TRBV11-2; length: 10; CDR3: ASSLGGSEQF
D: NA; V: TRBV27; length: 9; CDR3: ASSLGDTQY
D: NA; V: TRBV7-2; length: 11; CDR3: ASMGAGTGELF
D: NA; V: TRBV7-9; length: 11; CDR3: SSSSNYGYEQY
D: NA; V: TRBV10-2; length: 10; CDR3: ASRSGIPEAF
D: TRBD1; V: TRBV4-1; length: 15; CDR3: ASSQTYPGQGRETQY
D: NA; V: TRBV5-1; length: 12; CDR3: ASSGGLGNEKLF
D: NA; V: TRBV19; length: 12; CDR3: ASSTRAGNQPQH
D: NA; V: TRBV5-4; length: 11; CDR3: ASSFHRKETQY
D: NA; V: TRBV25-1; length: 11; CDR3: ASSGSSTGELF
D: NA; V: TRBV4-1; length: 12; CDR3: ASSQANQGFGAF
D: TRBD1; V: TRBV19; length: 12; CDR3: ASRQGANTGELF
D: NA; V: TRBV2; length: 12; CDR3: ASSEARVGETQY
D: TRBD1; V: TRBV5-1; length: 12; CDR3: ASSWGQTPSEQF
D: TRBD1; V: TRBV2; length: 14; CDR3: ASSEAHRGSTGELF
D: NA; V: TRBV10-3; length: 11; CDR3: AIKALPGEAQY
D: NA; V: TRBV19; length: 12; CDR3: ASSIPGGHQPQH
D: NA; V: TRBV29-1; length: 10; CDR3: SVEEAVHEQY
D: NA; V: TRBV7-2; length: 10; CDR3: ASSRRYDTQY
D: TRBD1; V: TRBV6-6; length: 12; CDR3: ASSYQPGGYGYT
D: NA; V: TRBV25-1; length: 13; CDR3: ASSGFNREKESAF
D: TRBD1; V: TRBV29-1; length: 10; CDR3: SVPQGIYGYT
D: TRBD1; V: TRBV4-1; length: 14; CDR3: ASSQEAGQGRREQY
D: TRBD2; V: TRBV27; length: 14; CDR3: ASSRETSGSYNEQF
D: NA; V: TRBV16; length: 9; CDR3: ASSQSRGYT
D: NA; V: TRBV5-8; length: 12; CDR3: ASSFFPGSGGYT
D: TRBD2; V: TRBV9; length: 14; CDR3: ASSVATSGRHNEQF
D: NA; V: TRBV10-3; length: 13; CDR3: AISEGALGNQPQH
D: TRBD2; V: TRBV30; length: 16; CDR3: AWSPASEGLARYNEQF
D: NA; V: TRBV6-6; length: 11; CDR3: ASSHDRVYEQY
D: TRBD2; V: TRBV29-1; length: 13; CDR3: SVAGVAGVNNEQF
D: TRBD1; V: TRBV7-9; length: 11; CDR3: ASSLRDSYEQY